The clone carrying this TCR beta chain was counted only a few times. Its antigen remains unknown. This sample was taken from a study of CD8 T cells in ankylosing spondylitis. Study conclusions and caveats: Earlier authors reported some of these motif variants in reactive arthritis synovial fluid and blood. It appeared that ankylosing spondylitis blood was characterized by a TCR beta motif of several highly homologous variants.

One entry per CDR3 protein, called by TCRdb with MiXCR from the 5' RACE reads. Among 390,000 or so distinct CDR3 sequences listed, around 20% were seen once. Sequenced sample: blood, either unsorted or a sorted T cell fraction (not recorded which). This clonotype was obtained from a male donor with ankylosing spondylitis.

Written as DNA, the CDR3 is TGTGCCAGCAGCCGTCAAAGGGGAGTGAATTCACCCCTCCACTTT. This sequence encodes CASSRQRGVNSPLHF. J is TRBJ1-6 and V is TRBV14, with a tentative D call TRBD1 (5 bases). Between the trimmed V and J ends, which lost 4 bases and 7 bases, there was a span of 14 bases. There are 15 residues in the CDR3. The germline V gene encodes CDR1 SGHDN and CDR2 FVKESK.